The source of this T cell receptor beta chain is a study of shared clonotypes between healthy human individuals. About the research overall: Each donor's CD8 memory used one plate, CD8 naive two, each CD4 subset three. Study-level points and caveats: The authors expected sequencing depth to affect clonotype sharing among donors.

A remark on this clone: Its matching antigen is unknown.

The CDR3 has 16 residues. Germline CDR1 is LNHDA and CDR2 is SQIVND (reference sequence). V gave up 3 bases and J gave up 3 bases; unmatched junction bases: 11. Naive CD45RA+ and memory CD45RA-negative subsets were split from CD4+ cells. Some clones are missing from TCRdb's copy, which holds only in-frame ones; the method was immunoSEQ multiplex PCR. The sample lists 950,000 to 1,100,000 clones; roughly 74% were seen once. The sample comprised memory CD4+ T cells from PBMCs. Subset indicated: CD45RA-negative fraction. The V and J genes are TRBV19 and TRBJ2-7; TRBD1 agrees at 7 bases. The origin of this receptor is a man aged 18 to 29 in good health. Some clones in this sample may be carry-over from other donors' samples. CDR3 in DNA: TGTGCCAGTAGTATTCGGGGACAGAGTGGGGGCTACGAGCAGTACTTC. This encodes CASSIRGQSGGYEQYF.